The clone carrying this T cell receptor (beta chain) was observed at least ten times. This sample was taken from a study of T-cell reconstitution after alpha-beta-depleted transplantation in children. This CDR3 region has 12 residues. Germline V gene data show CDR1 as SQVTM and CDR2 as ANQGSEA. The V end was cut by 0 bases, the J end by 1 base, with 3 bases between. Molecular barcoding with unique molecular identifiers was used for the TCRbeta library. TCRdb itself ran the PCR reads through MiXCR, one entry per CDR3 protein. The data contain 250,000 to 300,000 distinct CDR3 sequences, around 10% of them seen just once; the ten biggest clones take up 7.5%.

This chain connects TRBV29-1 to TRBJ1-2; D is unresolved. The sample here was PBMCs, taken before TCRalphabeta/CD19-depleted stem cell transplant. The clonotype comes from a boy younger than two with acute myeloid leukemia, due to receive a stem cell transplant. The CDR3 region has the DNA TGCAGCGTTGAAGACCTTAACTATGGCTACACCTTC. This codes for CSVEDLNYGYTF.